This T cell receptor (beta chain) was obtained from a study of blood T cell repertoires in COVID-19. Assay used: immunoSEQ multiplex PCR; TCRdb lists only in-frame clones, some missing. The sample contains roughly 210,000 clones, around nine tenths of which appear only once. The clonotype originates from a man under 40 in a cohort exposed to, infected with or recovered from COVID-19 (not recorded which). What was sequenced was PBMCs or T cells enriched from blood (not recorded which).

The CDR3 region is CASSPQGTGDYEQYF. In DNA form, the CDR3 reads TGTGCCAGCAGCCCGCAGGGGACAGGAGACTACGAGCAGTACTTC. The V call is TRBV11-1, the J call TRBJ2-7; 8 bases are a match to TRBD1. With 5 bases clipped from V and 3 bases from J, the junction kept 9 bases outside the gene matches. The CDR3 has 15 amino acids. Germline V CDR1 and CDR2: SGHAT, FQDESV (reference sequence).